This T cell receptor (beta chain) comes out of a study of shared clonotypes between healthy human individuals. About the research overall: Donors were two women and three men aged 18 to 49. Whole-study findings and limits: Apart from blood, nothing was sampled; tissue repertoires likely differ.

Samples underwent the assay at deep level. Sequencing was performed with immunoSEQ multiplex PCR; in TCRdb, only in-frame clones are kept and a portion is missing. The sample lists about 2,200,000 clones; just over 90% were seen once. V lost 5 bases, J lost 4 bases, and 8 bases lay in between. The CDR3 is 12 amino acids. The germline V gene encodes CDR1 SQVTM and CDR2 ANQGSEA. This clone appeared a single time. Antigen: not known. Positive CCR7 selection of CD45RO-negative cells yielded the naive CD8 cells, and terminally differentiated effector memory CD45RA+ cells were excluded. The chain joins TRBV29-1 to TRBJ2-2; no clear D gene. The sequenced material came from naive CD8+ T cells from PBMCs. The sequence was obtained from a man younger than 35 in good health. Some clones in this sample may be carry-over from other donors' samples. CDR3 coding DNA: TGCAGCGTTCAGTTTTCCACCGGGGAGCTGTTTTTT. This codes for CSVQFSTGELFF.